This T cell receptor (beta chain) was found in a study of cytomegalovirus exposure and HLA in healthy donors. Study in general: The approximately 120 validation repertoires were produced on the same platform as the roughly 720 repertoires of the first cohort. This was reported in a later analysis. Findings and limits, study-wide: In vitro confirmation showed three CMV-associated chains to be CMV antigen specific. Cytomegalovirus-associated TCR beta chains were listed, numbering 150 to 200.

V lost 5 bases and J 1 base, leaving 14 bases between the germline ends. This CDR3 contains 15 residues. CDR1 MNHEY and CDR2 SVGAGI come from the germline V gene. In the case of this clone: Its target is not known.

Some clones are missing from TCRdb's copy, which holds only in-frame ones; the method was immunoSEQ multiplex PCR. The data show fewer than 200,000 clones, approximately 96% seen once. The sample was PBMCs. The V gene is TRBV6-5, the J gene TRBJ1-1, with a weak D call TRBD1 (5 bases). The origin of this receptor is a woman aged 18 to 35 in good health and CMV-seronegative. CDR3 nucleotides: TGTGCCAGCAGTGGGGTCGCGGGGGGGAACACTGAAGCTTTCTTT. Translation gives CASSGVAGGNTEAFF.